A single sample is the source of the 17 T cell receptor beta chains below, sequenced in a study of Ad26.COV2.S vaccination and SARS-CoV-2 variants. Treatment noted: approximately 18 received Ad26.COV2.S at low or high dose, single or two shots; several received placebo; per-sample allocation not given. Sampling was performed 63 days after the first vaccine or placebo injection. The assay was immunoSEQ multiplex PCR, and TCRdb's table has in-frame clones only and misses some. This sample has roughly 350,000 clones, with around 90% found just once. The sample here was peripheral blood, taken in a trial of Ad26.COV2.S vaccine versus placebo. These receptor sequences come from a person between 18 and 59 years old who received the Ad26.COV2.S COVID-19 vaccine or a placebo.

This clone has just a few counts. Different DNA sequences within this sample yield the same CDR3. The J gene is TRBJ1-1, the V gene TRBV18; tentative D call: TRBD1 (5 bases). With 1 base removed from V and 1 base from J, the gap between germline ends came to 7 bases. Germline CDR1 reads KGHSH; CDR2 reads LQKENI. The CDR3 length is 14 residues. The CDR3 DNA reads TGTGCCAGCTCACCACAGGGGCAGAACACTGAAGCTTTCTTT. This codes for CASSPQGQNTEAFF.

The V and J genes are TRBV2 and TRBJ1-1; no firm D call. CDR1 and CDR2 (germline): SNHLY, FYNNEI. Trimming shortened V by 4 bases and J by 1 base, and 10 bases separated the two germline ends. The CDR3 runs to 14 residues. CDR3 loop: CASSGRSGNTEAFF. In DNA form, the CDR3 reads TGTGCCAGCAGTGGGAGATCAGGGAACACTGAAGCTTTCTTT. The full variable domain, with the rest looked up from reference TRBV2 and TRBJ1-1, is EPEVTQTPSHQVTQMGQEVILRCVPISNHLYFYWYRQILGQKVEFLVSFYNNEISEKSEIFDDQFSVERPDGSNFTLKIRSTKLEDSAMYFCASSGRSGNTEAFFGQGTRLTVV.

The J gene is TRBJ2-7, the V gene TRBV5-1; no definite D call. Trimming left V 0 bases short and J 1 base short, with 5 bases between. CDR1 and CDR2 from the germline V gene are SGHRS and YFSETQ. The CDR3 is made up of 13 amino acids. DNA of the CDR3: TGCGCCAGCAGCTTGGCAGCATCCTACGAGCAGTACTTC. Its translation: CASSLAASYEQYF.

The V gene is TRBV5-1, the J gene TRBJ1-4, with TRBD1 as a possible D gene (6 bases). The CDR3 length is 14 residues. Germline-derived CDR1 and CDR2 are SGHRS and YFSETQ. Trimming removed 4 bases at V and 8 bases at J, with 15 bases between. CDR3 coding DNA: TGCGCCAGCAGCACCGGACAGCCCGGGGAAAAACTGTTTTTT. The encoded protein is CASSTGQPGEKLFF.

This clone was observed a few times. Other nucleotide sequences in the sample specify the same CDR3. The chain joins TRBV9 to TRBJ1-5; D remains ambiguous. Germline-derived CDR1 and CDR2 are SGDLS and YYNGEE. V lost 4 bases and J lost 5, with 10 bases in between. This CDR3 comprises 13 residues. For the CDR3, the DNA is TGTGCCAGCAGCTCGGGCCCTCATCAGCCCCAGCATTTT. This sequence encodes CASSSGPHQPQHF.

The CDR3 coding sequence is TGTGCCAGCAGTGAAGTAGCACAGTTCGTGGCGAACACTGAAGCTTTCTTT. Residues: CASSEVAQFVANTEAFF. This sequence joins TRBV2 and TRBJ1-1, with D uncertain. Germline V gene sequence: CDR1 SNHLY, CDR2 FYNNEI. Trimming took off 1 base at V and 1 base at J, with 16 bases between the two ends. CDR3 length equals 17 residues.

The gene calls are TRBV7-9 and TRBJ2-2; weak D call: TRBD1 (6 bases). V was trimmed by 1 base and J by 7 bases, leaving 16 bases between them. The CDR3 loop spans 16 amino acids. CDR1 and CDR2 from the germline V gene are SEHNR and FQNEAQ (reference sequence). As DNA, the CDR3 is TGTGCCAGCAGCTTAGTCCTGAGGGGGACGGACGGGGAGCTGTTTTTT. Translated, it gives CASSLVLRGTDGELFF.

V usage is TRBV28 and J usage is TRBJ2-5, with D hard to call. The CDR3 runs to 11 residues. V was clipped by 6 bases and J by 3 bases, with 5 bases between them. The germline CDR1 and CDR2 sequences are MDHEN and SYDVKM. CDR3 sequence reads: CASSHKETQYF. For the CDR3, the DNA is TGTGCCAGCAGCCATAAAGAGACCCAGTACTTC.

The genes are TRBV12-3 or TRBV12-4 and TRBJ1-3, with a weak D call TRBD1 (5 bases). This CDR3 has 13 residues. CDR3 protein: CADQTDSGNTIYF. In DNA, the CDR3 is TGTGCGGATCAGACAGACTCTGGAAACACCATATATTTT.

This clone was seen a single time. The rearrangement uses TRBV29-1 and TRBJ1-5; 7 bases line up with TRBD1. The length of the CDR3 is 15 residues. CDR1 and CDR2 from the germline V gene are SQVTM and ANQGSEA. With V trimmed by 6 bases and J by 3 bases, 11 bases remained unmatched. The CDR3 protein is CSVVTGNRPNQPQHF. DNA of the CDR3: TGCAGCGTCGTGACAGGGAATCGTCCCAATCAGCCCCAGCATTTT. Variable domain in full (rest from reference TRBV29-1 and TRBJ1-5): SAVISQKPSRDICQRGTSLTIQCQVDSQVTMMFWYRQQPGQSLTLIATANQGSEATYESGFVIDKFPISRPNLTFSTLTVSNMSPEDSSIYLCSVVTGNRPNQPQHFGDGTRLSIL.

This chain joins TRBV2 and TRBJ1-5, with a possible D match to TRBD1 (5 bases). Trimming took 4 bases from V and 3 from J, leaving 16 bases between them. CDR1 SNHLY and CDR2 FYNNEI come from the germline V gene. The CDR3 covers 16 residues. The CDR3 coding sequence is TGTGCCAGCAGTGGGGCAGGGAGGTTTCCCAATCAGCCCCAGCATTTT. Residues: CASSGAGRFPNQPQHF.

J is TRBJ2-1 and V is TRBV18; 11 bases align to TRBD2. CDR3 length: 16 residues. The J segment lost 5 bases and the V segment lost 4 bases, leaving 7 bases of the junction unmatched. The germline CDR1 and CDR2 sequences are KGHSH and LQKENI. In DNA, the CDR3 is TGTGCCAGCTCACTACTAGCGGGGGCCCGGAACAATGAGCAGTTCTTC. Translation gives CASSLLAGARNNEQFF. Full variable domain (remainder filled in from reference TRBV18 and TRBJ2-1): NAGVMQNPRHLVRRRGQEARLRCSPMKGHSHVYWYRQLPEEGLKFMVYLQKENIIDESGMPKERFSAEFPKEGPSILRIQQVVRGDSAAYFCASSLLAGARNNEQFFGPGTRLTVL.

This clone has only a few counts. The chain recombines TRBV18 with TRBJ2-7; maybe TRBD1 (5 bases). Trimming stripped 5 bases from V and 3 bases from J, with 11 bases between. The germline gives CDR1 KGHSH, CDR2 LQKENI. CDR3 size: 13 residues. CDR3 sequence (DNA): TGTGCCAGCTCAACGCGACAGCTCTACGAGCAGTACTTC. It is translated as CASSTRQLYEQYF.

The chain couples TRBV3-1 (or the pseudogene TRBV3-2) to TRBJ2-3, with D unresolved. This CDR3 region has 13 residues. Trimming removed 4 bases at V and 1 base at J, with 6 bases between. The germline CDR1 and CDR2 sequences are LGHDT and YNNKEL (reference sequence). The CDR3 DNA reads as TGTGCCAGCAGCCGCGACCGCACAGATACGCAGTATTTT. Translation gives CASSRDRTDTQYF.

The chain links TRBV24-1 to TRBJ1-5, with unresolved D. Per germline, CDR1 KGHDR and CDR2 SFDVKD. This CDR3 has 17 amino acids. The V end lost 0 bases, the J end lost 3 bases, and 14 bases lay between the germline ends. The CDR3 region is CATSDLQSGFSNQPQHF. CDR3 nucleotides: TGTGCCACCAGTGATTTGCAGTCGGGTTTCTCCAATCAGCCCCAGCATTTT.

The rearrangement links TRBV5-1 to TRBJ1-6; no reliable D call. V gave up 0 bases and J gave up 8 bases, with 18 bases separating them. Germline CDR1 and CDR2: SGHRS and YFSETQ. The CDR3 covers 17 residues. The CDR3 loop reads CASSLVFRMTRDSPLHF. CDR3 coding DNA: TGCGCCAGCAGCTTGGTGTTCAGAATGACCCGGGATTCACCCCTCCACTTT.

On this clone: In the same sample, other DNA sequences code for this CDR3. The J gene is TRBJ1-5, the V gene TRBV5-1; TRBD1 might be the D (5 bases). Trimming removed 0 bases from V and 5 bases from J, with 6 bases in between. Looked up from germline, CDR1 is SGHRS and CDR2 is YFSETQ. This CDR3 is built from 13 residues. The CDR3 region is CASSLGGDQPQHF. Here the CDR3 DNA reads TGCGCCAGCAGCTTGGGGGGGGATCAGCCCCAGCATTTT.